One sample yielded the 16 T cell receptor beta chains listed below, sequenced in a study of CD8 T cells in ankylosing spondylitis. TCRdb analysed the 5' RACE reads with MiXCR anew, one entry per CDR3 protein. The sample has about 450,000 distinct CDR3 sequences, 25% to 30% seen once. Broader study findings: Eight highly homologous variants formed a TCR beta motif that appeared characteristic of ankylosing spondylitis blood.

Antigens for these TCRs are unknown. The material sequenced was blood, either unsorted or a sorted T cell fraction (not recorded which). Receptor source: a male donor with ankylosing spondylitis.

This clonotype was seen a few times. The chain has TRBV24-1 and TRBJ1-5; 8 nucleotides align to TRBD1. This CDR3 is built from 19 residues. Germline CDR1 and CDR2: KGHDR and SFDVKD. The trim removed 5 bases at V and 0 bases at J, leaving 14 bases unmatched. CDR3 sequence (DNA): TGTGCCACCAGTGTTACCCTACAGGGGGACAACAATAGCAATCAGCCCCAGCATTTT. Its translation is CATSVTLQGDNNSNQPQHF.

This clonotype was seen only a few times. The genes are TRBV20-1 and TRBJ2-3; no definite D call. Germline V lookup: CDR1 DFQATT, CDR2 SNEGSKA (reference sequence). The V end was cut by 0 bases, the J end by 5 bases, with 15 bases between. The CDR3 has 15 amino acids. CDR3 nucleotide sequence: TGCAGTGCTAGAGATCCCCTCCGTGCGGAAGATACGCAGTATTTT. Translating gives CSARDPLRAEDTQYF.

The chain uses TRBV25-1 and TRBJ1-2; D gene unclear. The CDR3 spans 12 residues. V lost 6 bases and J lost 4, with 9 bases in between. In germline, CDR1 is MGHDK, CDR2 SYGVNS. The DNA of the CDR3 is TGTGCCAGCAGCGGGATGAGCTATGGCTACACCTTC. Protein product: CASSGMSYGYTF.

The CDR3: CATSDLAGGAETQYF. In DNA, the CDR3 is TGTGCCACCAGTGATTTGGCAGGGGGAGCAGAGACCCAGTACTTC. The chain employs TRBV24-1 and TRBJ2-5; 7 nucleotides agree with TRBD1. V shed 0 bases, J shed 4 bases, and the junction held 4 bases outside the gene matches. Germline CDR1 KGHDR, CDR2 SFDVKD. The CDR3 totals 15 residues.

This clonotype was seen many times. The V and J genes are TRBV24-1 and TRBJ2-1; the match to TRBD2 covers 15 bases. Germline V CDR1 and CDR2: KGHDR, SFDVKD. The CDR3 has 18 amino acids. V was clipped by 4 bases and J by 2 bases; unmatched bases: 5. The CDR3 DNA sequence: TGTGCCACCAGTGACCCCCGGACTAGCGGGAGGGCCTACAATGAGCAGTTCTTC. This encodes CATSDPRTSGRAYNEQFF.

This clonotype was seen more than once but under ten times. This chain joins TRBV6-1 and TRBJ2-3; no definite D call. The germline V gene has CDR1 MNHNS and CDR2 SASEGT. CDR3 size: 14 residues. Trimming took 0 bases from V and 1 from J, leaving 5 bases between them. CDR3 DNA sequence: TGTGCCAGCAGTGAAGCGGGCCGCACAGATACGCAGTATTTT. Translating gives CASSEAGRTDTQYF.

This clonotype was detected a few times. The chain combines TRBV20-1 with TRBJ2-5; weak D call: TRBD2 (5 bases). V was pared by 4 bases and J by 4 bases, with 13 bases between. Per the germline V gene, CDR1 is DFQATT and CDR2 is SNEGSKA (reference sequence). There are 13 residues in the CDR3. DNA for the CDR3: TGCAGTGCTATCCCTCGGGGTGGAGAGACCCAGTACTTC. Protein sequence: CSAIPRGGETQYF.

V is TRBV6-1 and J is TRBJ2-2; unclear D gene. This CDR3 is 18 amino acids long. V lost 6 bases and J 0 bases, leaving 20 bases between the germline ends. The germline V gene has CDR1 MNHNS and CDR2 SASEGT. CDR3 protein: CASSEFRSSNTNTGELFF. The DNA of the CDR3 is TGTGCCAGCAGCGAATTTCGTTCTTCGAACACGAACACCGGGGAGCTGTTTTTT.

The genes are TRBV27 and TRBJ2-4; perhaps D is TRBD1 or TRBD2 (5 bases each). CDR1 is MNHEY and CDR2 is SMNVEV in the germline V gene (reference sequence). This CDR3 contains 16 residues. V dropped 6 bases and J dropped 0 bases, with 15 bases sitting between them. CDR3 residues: CASSPPPGRAKNIQYF. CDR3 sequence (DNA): TGTGCCAGCAGCCCACCTCCGGGGCGAGCCAAAAACATTCAGTACTTC.

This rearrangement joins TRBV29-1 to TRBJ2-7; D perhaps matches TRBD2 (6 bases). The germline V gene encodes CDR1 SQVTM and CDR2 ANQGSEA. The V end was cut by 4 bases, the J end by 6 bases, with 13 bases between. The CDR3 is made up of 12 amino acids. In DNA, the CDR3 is TGCAGCGTTGTGTCCGGGAGCGCCGAGCAGTACTTC. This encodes CSVVSGSAEQYF.

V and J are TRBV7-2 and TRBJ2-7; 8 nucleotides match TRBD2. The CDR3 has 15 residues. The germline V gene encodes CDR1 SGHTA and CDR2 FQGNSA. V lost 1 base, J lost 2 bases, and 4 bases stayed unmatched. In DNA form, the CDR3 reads TGTGCCAGCAGCTTAGAAAGCGGGGGCACCTACGAGCAGTACTTC. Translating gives CASSLESGGTYEQYF.

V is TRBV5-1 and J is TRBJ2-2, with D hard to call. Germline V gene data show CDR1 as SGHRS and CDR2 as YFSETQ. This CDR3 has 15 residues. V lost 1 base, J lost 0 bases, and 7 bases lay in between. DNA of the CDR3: TGCGCCAGCAGCTTGAGCCGATCGAACACCGGGGAGCTGTTTTTT. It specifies CASSLSRSNTGELFF. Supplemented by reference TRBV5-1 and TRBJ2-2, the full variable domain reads KAGVTQTPRYLIKTRGQQVTLSCSPISGHRSVSWYQQTPGQGLQFLFEYFSETQRNKGNFPGRFSGRQFSNSRSEMNVSTLELGDSALYLCASSLSRSNTGELFFGEGSRLTVL.

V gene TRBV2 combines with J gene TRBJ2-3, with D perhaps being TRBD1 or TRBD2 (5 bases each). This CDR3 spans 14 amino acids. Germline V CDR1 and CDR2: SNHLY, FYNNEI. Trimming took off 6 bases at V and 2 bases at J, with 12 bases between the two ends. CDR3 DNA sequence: TGTGCCAGCAGGGGGCGACTATACACAGATACGCAGTATTTT. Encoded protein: CASRGRLYTDTQYF.

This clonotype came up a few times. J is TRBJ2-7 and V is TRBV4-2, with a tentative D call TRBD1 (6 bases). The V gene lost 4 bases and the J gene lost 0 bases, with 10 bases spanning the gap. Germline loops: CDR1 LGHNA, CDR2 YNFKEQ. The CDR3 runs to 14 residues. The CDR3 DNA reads TGTGCCAGCAGCCTTTCAGGGGACTCCTACGAGCAGTACTTC. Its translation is CASSLSGDSYEQYF.

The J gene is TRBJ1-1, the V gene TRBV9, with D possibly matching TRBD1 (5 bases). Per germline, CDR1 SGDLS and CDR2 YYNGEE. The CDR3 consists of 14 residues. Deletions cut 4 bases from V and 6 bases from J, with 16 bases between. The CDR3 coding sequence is TGTGCCAGCAGCCCCCGGACGGGGACGGCTGAAGCTTTCTTT. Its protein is CASSPRTGTAEAFF.

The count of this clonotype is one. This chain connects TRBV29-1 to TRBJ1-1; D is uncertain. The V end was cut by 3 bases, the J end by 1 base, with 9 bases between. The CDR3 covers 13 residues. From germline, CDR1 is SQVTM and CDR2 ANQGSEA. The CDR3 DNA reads TGCAGCGTTGAGAGGGCGGAGAACACTGAAGCTTTCTTT. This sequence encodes CSVERAENTEAFF. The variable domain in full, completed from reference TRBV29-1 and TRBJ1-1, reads SAVISQKPSRDICQRGTSLTIQCQVDSQVTMMFWYRQQPGQSLTLIATANQGSEATYESGFVIDKFPISRPNLTFSTLTVSNMSPEDSSIYLCSVERAENTEAFFGQGTRLTVV.